This record looks at one T cell receptor beta chain sequence and its context. What antigen it recognizes has not been identified. No much larger clone exists at a distance of one base, and base qualities are not known. Cut back by 0 bases and 5 bases, the V and J ends lie 13 bases apart. CDR1 KGHSH and CDR2 LQKENI are derived from the germline V gene. Taken from cysteine to phenylalanine, the CDR3 has 15 residues. Only CDR3 DNA remains: 45 bases, in frame from the first base. The entire isolated RNA was reverse transcribed using the High Capacity cDNA Reverse Transcription Kit, and thus expressed TCRB transcripts were sequenced. Naive, central memory and regulatory T cell samples underwent deep immunoSEQ sequencing, averaging roughly 3.3 million total reads per sample. Sorted cells were lysed in RLT buffer, and RNA was extracted using DNase-treated RNeasy Micro or Mini kits according to cell number. To prevent cross-contamination, every cell subset was processed on its own, while patient and healthy donor samples were processed together. Using the immunoSEQ multiplex PCR, TCRB sequences were amplified from cDNA into 87-bp fragments spanning the CDR3 region. Amplicons were sequenced on the Illumina HiSeq platform. The original pipeline was this. PCR bias was corrected computationally using synthetic template baselines, and reads within Hamming distance 2 were collapsed, with unmergeable singletons discarded. By aligning reads against IMGT, V, D and J genes, CDR3 length, and insertions or deletions at six rearrangement sites were assigned. Within each subset, clonotype counts were normalized to the number of sorted cells before true diversity and Gini coefficients were calculated with the tcR R package. The overlap coefficient, calculated on TCRB nucleotide sequences, was used to quantify repertoire sharing. Out-of-frame TCRB sequences from naive cells were analyzed to stand in for the pre-selection repertoire. TCRdb provides this immuneACCESS table in a form limited to in-frame rearrangements. Some clones are lacking; in checked studies, under half of them reflect an unresolved V gene, and why the rest are absent is not known. That table supplies the V and J calls and clone size; D and trimming were determined from the DNA. This sample lists hundreds of thousands of clones; roughly 13% were detected once. The top ten clones comprise approximately 0.022% of the sample.

The data were taken from a study of beta chain features in type 1 diabetes (dated by TCRdb to the late 2010s). Concerning the study at large: Mean age, gender distribution, total cell number and subset yield did not differ between patients and healthy donors. Across all samples, 90 million to 130 million sorted cells were examined, and cell number per subset correlated strongly with RNA yield. In the study, recently diagnosed type 1 diabetes patients and matched healthy donors were compared on the TCRB repertoires of their sorted circulating CD4+ T cell subsets. Regulatory and stem cell-like memory subsets were obtained from only 8 patients and roughly 8 healthy donors, while naive and central memory subsets were obtained from all 30 or so donors. Overall study outcomes, separate from this receptor: In all four CD4+ subsets, TCRB CDR3 length was moderately but significantly shorter in type 1 diabetes patients. Because cDNA rather than genomic DNA was sequenced, highly expressing activated cells could have been over-represented, although no difference in activation and CD3 levels was found between groups. Naive, central memory and regulatory TCRB repertoires appeared more similar among patients than among healthy donors. HLA sub-analyses involved small numbers of individuals, so any influence of HLA type on TCRB rearrangement remained unresolved. Patients with type 1 diabetes made fewer insertions and deleted more nucleotides at VDJ recombination sites, implying thymic rearrangement abnormalities. PCR may preferentially amplify shorter templates, but because patient and control samples were amplified and corrected together, any resulting skew would affect both groups equally.

Each donor gave one peripheral blood draw, averaging approximately 110 mL, which was collected into heparinised tubes. A BD FACSAria II and a panel including CD45RO, CCR7, CD25, CD127, CD95 and CD27 were used to sort naive, central memory, regulatory and stem cell-like memory CD4+ T cells. Purity was above 95% for every sorted population. PBMCs were isolated immediately by Lymphoprep density gradient centrifugation and stained directly without culture. To minimize batch effects, samples were stained and sorted in pairs, one healthy donor with one patient per experiment. The receptor comes from a man aged 18 to 29 with type 1 diabetes. The chain employs TRBV18 and TRBJ2-5; TRBD2 is perhaps the D gene, given 5 matching bases. Sequencing used naive CD4+ T cells from blood. Read against the paper, the sample's cell subset or site label means: true naive CD4+ T cells. The encoded CDR3 is CASSPPVSGMETQYF. The nucleotide sequence is given as TGTGCCAGCTCACCACCGGTATCGGGGATGGAGACCCAGTACTTC.